A single sample is the source of the 17 T cell receptor beta chains below, sequenced in a study of regulatory T cells in long-lasting Graves disease. Described time point: newly diagnosed GD, antithyroid drugs for less than 3 months. Isolated PBMC RNA provided the starting material for the TCR library. Researchers made TCR beta libraries by using iRepertoire HTBI primers and running Arm-PCR on CDR3 regions. Via MiXCR, TCRdb re-called the multiplex PCR reads, giving one row per CDR3 protein. The profile covers 450,000 to 650,000 distinct CDR3 sequences, with around 15% appearing a single time and 20% to 30% taken by the ten largest. The data were also submitted as part of a second study, on T cells in Graves' hyperthyroidism and ophthalmopathy.

The specimen comprised peripheral blood mononuclear cells (PBMCs), sampled at new diagnosis, from a patient treated with antithyroid drugs. The receptors originated from a woman aged 35-65 years with Graves disease.

The chain is built from TRBV5-1 and TRBJ1-6, with unresolved D. CDR1 SGHRS and CDR2 YFSETQ come from the germline V gene. V was pared by 1 base and J by 8 bases, with 16 bases between. The CDR3 consists of 16 residues. CDR3 nucleotide sequence: TGCGCCAGCAGCTTGCCTGGTACGACGGTGGATTCACCCCTCCACTTT. The encoded protein is CASSLPGTTVDSPLHF.

This clonotype was seen once. The chain employs TRBV19 and TRBJ1-1; 10 bases match TRBD1. V gave up 8 bases and J gave up 0 bases; unmatched junction bases: 6. From germline, CDR1 is LNHDA and CDR2 SQIVND (reference sequence). The CDR3 extends over 15 amino acids. The CDR3 nucleotides are TGTGCCAGTGGGGGACAGGGGCCTATGAACACTGAAGCTTTCTTT. It specifies CASGGQGPMNTEAFF.

This clonotype came up many times. This chain links TRBV28 with TRBJ1-6; a weak D match, TRBD1 (6 bases). Trimming left V 9 bases short and J 6 bases short, with 18 bases between. Germline V gene lookup returns CDR1 MDHEN and CDR2 SYDVKM. This CDR3 comprises 15 residues. This CDR3 reads CASIPRGWSNSPLHF. The CDR3 coding sequence is TGTGCCAGTATACCCAGGGGATGGAGTAATTCACCCCTCCACTTT.

In this sample, this clonotype turned up a few times. The chain couples TRBV7-3 to TRBJ1-2; no clear D. CDR3 length equals 14 residues. CDR1 and CDR2 (germline): SGHTA, FQGTGA. Trimming took off 5 bases at V and 2 bases at J, with 12 bases between the two ends. The CDR3 bases are TGTGCCAGCAGCCCCGACGGGTCCAACTATGGCTACACCTTC. Its translation is CASSPDGSNYGYTF.

This clonotype has just a few counts. The chain carries TRBV28 and TRBJ2-6, with a weak D call TRBD1 (7 bases). V was shortened by 3 bases and J by 1 base, with 10 bases between the two germline ends. The germline V gene encodes CDR1 MDHEN and CDR2 SYDVKM. CDR3 length equals 16 residues. Written as DNA, the CDR3 is TGTGCCAGCAGTTTGGAGGGGGCTTCTGGGGCCAACGTCCTGACTTTC. It specifies CASSLEGASGANVLTF. The variable domain in full, completed from reference TRBV28 and TRBJ2-6, reads DVKVTQSSRYLVKRTGEKVFLECVQDMDHENMFWYRQDPGLGLRLIYFSYDVKMKEKGDIPEGYSVSREKKERFSLILESASTNQTSMYLCASSLEGASGANVLTFGAGSRLTVL.

This clonotype was counted ten times or more. This chain connects TRBV6-1 to TRBJ2-7; a weak D match, TRBD2 (6 bases). CDR3 length: 16 residues. CDR1 and CDR2 (germline): MNHNS, SASEGT. The V end was cut by 6 bases, the J end by 2 bases, with 20 bases between. The CDR3 protein is CASRGVSRGSPYEQYF. In DNA form, the CDR3 reads TGTGCCAGCAGAGGGGTTTCGCGGGGCTCCCCCTACGAGCAGTACTTC.

The V call is TRBV19, the J call TRBJ2-1; possibly TRBD2 for D (5 bases). Between the trimmed V and J ends, which lost 3 bases and 0 bases, there was a span of 9 bases. Per germline, CDR1 LNHDA and CDR2 SQIVND (reference sequence). This CDR3 has 15 amino acids. For the CDR3, the DNA is TGTGCCAGTAGTATCACGGGGAGCTCCTACAATGAGCAGTTCTTC. This sequence encodes CASSITGSSYNEQFF.

This clonotype has only a few counts. The chain is built from TRBV6-2 or TRBV6-3 and TRBJ2-7; no clear D gene. The germline CDR1 and CDR2 sequences are MNHEY and SVGEGT. Trimming cost V 5 bases and J 0 bases, with 17 bases left between them. The CDR3 length is 16 residues. The CDR3 DNA reads as TGTGCCAGCAGTCCCCACCAGTTGACATTCTCCTACGAGCAGTACTTC. This translates into CASSPHQLTFSYEQYF.

The sample holds many counts of this clonotype. The V call is TRBV15, the J call TRBJ2-7; D gene ambiguous. Trimming removed 1 base from V and 3 bases from J, with 4 bases in between. Germline-derived CDR1 and CDR2 are LNHNV and YYDKDF (reference sequence). The length of the CDR3 is 12 residues. The CDR3 sequence: CATSRVGYEQYF. The CDR3 coding sequence is TGTGCCACCAGCAGAGTCGGCTACGAGCAGTACTTC.

This clonotype was counted at least ten times. The chain recombines TRBV2 with TRBJ1-2; the match to TRBD1 covers 10 bases. The CDR3 is 18 residues long. Per germline, CDR1 SNHLY and CDR2 FYNNEI. The junction had 14 bases not matched to a gene; V was cut back by 7 bases and J by 0 bases. DNA of the CDR3: TGTGCCAGCATCACCGCACGGGACAGGGGCGAATCTAACTATGGCTACACCTTC. It translates to CASITARDRGESNYGYTF. The variable domain in full, with the rest retrieved from reference TRBV2 and TRBJ1-2, is EPEVTQTPSHQVTQMGQEVILRCVPISNHLYFYWYRQILGQKVEFLVSFYNNEISEKSEIFDDQFSVERPDGSNFTLKIRSTKLEDSAMYFCASITARDRGESNYGYTFGSGTRLTVV.

The J gene is TRBJ1-1, the V gene TRBV29-1; D is ambiguous. CDR3 length equals 12 residues. Germline V gene sequence: CDR1 SQVTM, CDR2 ANQGSEA. V lost 3 bases to trimming and J lost 0 bases, with 5 bases between them. The DNA of the CDR3 is TGCAGCGTTGATCTGTTGAACACTGAAGCTTTCTTT. Amino acid sequence: CSVDLLNTEAFF.

This clonotype has just a few counts. The chain links TRBV6-5 to TRBJ1-1; D gene uncertain. The V and J ends lost 2 bases and 5 bases respectively, with 12 bases between them. There are 14 residues in the CDR3. The germline V gene encodes CDR1 MNHEY and CDR2 SVGAGI. CDR3 residues: CASSYRGRRTEAFF. CDR3 sequence (DNA): TGTGCCAGCAGTTACAGAGGGAGGAGGACTGAAGCTTTCTTT.

Note on this clonotype: This could be a read error, since a much larger clone is one nucleotide away. The V gene is TRBV12-3 or TRBV12-4, the J gene TRBJ2-7; 9 bases align to TRBD1. This CDR3 has 13 residues. Germline trimming cut 6 bases from V and 2 bases from J; bases unmatched to any gene: 2. CDR3 in DNA: TGTGCCAGCAGCACAGGGGGCACCTACGAGCAGTACTTC. Translated, it gives CASSTGGTYEQYF.

The genes are TRBV11-2 and TRBJ1-6, with D perhaps TRBD1 (5 bases). This CDR3 has 15 residues. V dropped 6 bases and J dropped 3 bases, with 12 bases sitting between them. Germline V gene sequence: CDR1 SGHAT, CDR2 FQNNGV. CDR3 coding DNA: TGTGCCAGCAGTCTAGGGGAGCTCTATAATTCACCCCTCCACTTT. It is translated as CASSLGELYNSPLHF.

The chain couples TRBV16 to TRBJ1-1; D call uncertain. V was cut by 0 bases and J by 4 bases, with 9 bases left in between. The CDR3 has 14 residues. Germline lookup yields CDR1 KGHSY and CDR2 FQNENV. CDR3 DNA sequence: TGTGCCAGCAGCCAATCCCCACACGTCACTGAAGCTTTCTTT. Its protein product is CASSQSPHVTEAFF.

Points on this clonotype: This may be a read error, as it is one base from a much larger clone. The chain couples TRBV6-2 or TRBV6-3 to TRBJ1-1; perhaps TRBD1 as D (5 bases). The germline gives CDR1 MNHEY, CDR2 SVGEGT. V was clipped by 1 base and J by 6 bases, with 15 bases between them. CDR3 size: 15 residues. The CDR3 DNA follows: TGTGCCAGCAGTTACTGGGGCAGCGGACACGCTGAAGCTTTCTTT. This encodes CASSYWGSGHAEAFF.

At least ten counts were recorded for this clonotype. The chain employs TRBV24-1 and TRBJ2-5, with TRBD2 matching 7 bases. This CDR3 has 14 residues. From germline, CDR1 is KGHDR and CDR2 SFDVKD. V shed 3 bases, J shed 5 bases, and the junction held 5 bases outside the gene matches. The CDR3 DNA is TGTGCCACCAGTGATAGGACTAGATCTGAGACCCAGTACTTC. Protein: CATSDRTRSETQYF.